One and the same sample provided the 28 T cell receptor beta chains below, sequenced in a study of blood T cell repertoires in COVID-19. TCRdb's table, derived via immunoSEQ multiplex PCR, lists solely in-frame clones and lacks some. The sample comprises some 76,000 clones, roughly 90% of which are singletons, and roughly 0.58% rests with the top ten. Material: peripheral blood. The receptors stem from a man aged 55 to 70 with acute or convalescent COVID-19.

The chain has TRBV11-2 and TRBJ2-1; TRBD2 aligns across 7 bases. The J segment lost 9 bases and the V segment lost 0 bases, leaving 11 bases of the junction unmatched. Germline-derived CDR1 and CDR2 are SGHAT and FQNNGV. The CDR3 length is 16 residues. This CDR3 reads CASSLEAHHTGGEQFF. The CDR3 DNA reads TGTGCCAGCAGCTTAGAGGCGCACCACACGGGGGGTGAGCAGTTCTTC.

The chain is built from TRBV27 and TRBJ2-3; 9 bases are shared with TRBD1. Trimming at V came to 5 bases and at J to 4 bases, leaving 13 bases not matched to a gene. The CDR3 length is 17 residues. Germline V CDR1 and CDR2: MNHEY, SMNVEV (reference sequence). For the CDR3, the DNA is TGTGCCAGCAGTAGAAAGAGGGGGACAGGGTGGGCAGATACGCAGTATTTT. It encodes CASSRKRGTGWADTQYF.

The chain employs TRBV7-3 and TRBJ1-2; D is possibly TRBD1 (5 bases). This CDR3 region has 15 residues. The germline CDR1 and CDR2 sequences are SGHTA and FQGTGA. V lost 5 bases and J 5 bases, leaving 18 bases between the germline ends. The CDR3 bases are TGTGCCAGCAGCCTAGGGACGGGAGAGGGTTATGGCTACACCTTC. Translated: CASSLGTGEGYGYTF.

The CDR3, as DNA: TGTGCCAGCAGCTTAGGAGTGGTTGAAAAACTGTTTTTT. Its protein is CASSLGVVEKLFF. This sequence joins TRBV7-9 and TRBJ1-4; D is ambiguous. CDR1 is SEHNR, CDR2 FQNEAQ, per germline (reference sequence). The V and J ends lost 1 base and 7 bases respectively, with 7 bases between them. This CDR3 contains 13 residues. Full variable domain (remainder filled in from reference TRBV7-9 and TRBJ1-4): DTGVSQNPRHKITKRGQNVTFRCDPISEHNRLYWYRQTLGQGPEFLTYFQNEAQLEKSRLLSDRFSAERPKGSFSTLEIQRTEQGDSAMYLCASSLGVVEKLFFGSGTQLSVL.

The rearrangement links TRBV24-1 to TRBJ2-1, with TRBD2 identical over 10 bases. V shed 0 bases, J shed 7 bases, and the junction held 5 bases outside the gene matches. CDR1 and CDR2 (germline): KGHDR, SFDVKD. This CDR3 has 16 residues. CDR3: CATSDLSGGARNEQFF. The DNA for the CDR3 is TGTGCCACCAGTGATTTGAGCGGGGGGGCAAGAAATGAGCAGTTCTTC.

The chain joins TRBV5-4 to TRBJ2-3; 11 bases align to TRBD2. V lost 5 bases, J lost 4 bases, and 9 bases stayed unmatched. This CDR3 region has 16 residues. Germline V lookup: CDR1 SGHNT, CDR2 YYREEE (reference sequence). CDR3 amino acids: CASRPLAGGPADTQYF. The CDR3 coding sequence is TGTGCCAGCAGACCCCTAGCGGGAGGACCCGCAGATACGCAGTATTTT. The full variable domain, with the rest looked up from reference TRBV5-4 and TRBJ2-3, is ETGVTQSPTHLIKTRGQQVTLRCSSQSGHNTVSWYQQALGQGPQFIFQYYREEENGRGNFPPRFSGLQFPNYSSELNVNALELDDSALYLCASRPLAGGPADTQYFGPGTRLTVL.

The V call is TRBV6-5, the J call TRBJ2-5; 7 bases line up with TRBD1. The germline CDR1 and CDR2 sequences are MNHEY and SVGAGI. J was trimmed by 5 bases and V by 0 bases; bases with no gene match: 9. The CDR3 covers 16 residues. As DNA, the CDR3 is TGTGCCAGCAGTTACTCGAGGCCGGGCAGGGGGGAGACCCAGTACTTC. This encodes CASSYSRPGRGETQYF.

The chain couples TRBV6-1 to TRBJ2-7; a possible D gene is TRBD1 (5 bases). The CDR3 is 14 amino acids. Germline assignment: CDR1 MNHNS and CDR2 SASEGT. Deletions cut 3 bases from V and 4 bases from J, with 13 bases between. The CDR3 nucleotides read TGTGCCAGCAGTGATAAGAATAGACAGTACGAGCAGTACTTC. It specifies CASSDKNRQYEQYF.

A single count supports this clone. The chain employs TRBV5-1 and TRBJ2-7; 10 nucleotides agree with TRBD2. CDR1 and CDR2 from the germline V gene are SGHRS and YFSETQ. The CDR3 extends over 15 amino acids. After removal of 1 base from V and 3 bases from J, the junction contained 4 bases not matched to a gene. The CDR3 reads CASSLSASGSYEQYF. Here the CDR3 DNA reads TGCGCCAGCAGCTTGTCAGCTAGCGGGAGCTACGAGCAGTACTTC.

This rearrangement joins TRBV27 to TRBJ1-2; D not certain. The CDR3 is 13 residues long. V was cut by 8 bases and J by 1 base, with 11 bases left in between. Germline-derived CDR1 and CDR2 are MNHEY and SMNVEV (reference sequence). In DNA form, the CDR3 reads TGTGCCAGCTTCGGAGGAGGTAACTATGGCTACACCTTC. Its translation is CASFGGGNYGYTF.

V and J are TRBV10-1 and TRBJ1-5; 9 bases are shared with TRBD1. The junction had 17 bases not matched to a gene; V was cut back by 6 bases and J by 2 bases. The germline gives CDR1 WNHNN, CDR2 SYGVQD (reference sequence). This CDR3 contains 19 residues. The CDR3 DNA is TGCGCCAGCAGCAACACCCCGGGACAGGGTTGGACGGGCAATCAGCCCCAGCATTTT. It is translated as CASSNTPGQGWTGNQPQHF.

This chain joins TRBV28 and TRBJ2-7, with TRBD1 identical over 7 bases. V shed 3 bases and J 1 base; nucleotides not matched to a gene: 9. Looked up from germline, CDR1 is MDHEN and CDR2 is SYDVKM. This CDR3 contains 16 residues. Here the CDR3 reads CASSFQDRVGSYEQYF. CDR3 DNA sequence: TGTGCCAGCAGTTTCCAAGACAGGGTAGGGTCCTACGAGCAGTACTTC.

This clone was detected only once. The CDR3: CASSIDRERNTGELFF. The CDR3 bases are TGTGCCAGTAGTATAGATCGGGAGCGGAACACCGGGGAGCTGTTTTTT. V gene TRBV19 combines with J gene TRBJ2-2; a possible D gene is TRBD2 (6 bases). This CDR3 has 16 residues. The germline V gene has CDR1 LNHDA and CDR2 SQIVND (reference sequence). The ends were cut back, 0 bases at V and 1 base at J, with 9 bases in the middle.

The gene calls are TRBV6-1 and TRBJ2-2, with D unresolved. CDR3 length: 15 amino acids. The germline gives CDR1 MNHNS, CDR2 SASEGT. Deletions cut 2 bases from V and 4 bases from J, with 11 bases between. The CDR3 sequence: CASSERLAPTGELFF. Written as DNA, the CDR3 is TGTGCCAGCAGTGAACGTCTGGCTCCCACCGGGGAGCTGTTTTTT.

J is TRBJ1-4 and V is TRBV5-1; possible D gene TRBD1, 5 bases. Deletions cut 1 base from V and 5 bases from J, with 12 bases between. In germline, CDR1 is SGHRS, CDR2 YFSETQ. The CDR3 spans 15 residues. The CDR3 coding sequence is TGCGCCAGCAGCTTGTACCCAGGGATAAATGAAAAACTGTTTTTT. Amino acids: CASSLYPGINEKLFF.

The CDR3 DNA follows: TGCGCCAGCAGCCAAGATCTTGCCAGGGCAATCGAAAAACTGTTTTTT. This sequence encodes CASSQDLARAIEKLFF. The gene calls are TRBV4-1 and TRBJ1-4, with D perhaps matching TRBD1 (5 bases). The V end was cut by 0 bases, the J end by 8 bases, with 16 bases between. This CDR3 contains 16 residues. Germline loops: CDR1 MGHRA, CDR2 YSYEKL.

As DNA, the CDR3 is TGTGCCAGCAGCTTACTCGTTTCAGATGGCTACACCTTC. Its translation is CASSLLVSDGYTF. V usage is TRBV7-2 and J usage is TRBJ1-2; D is unclear. The CDR3 is 13 amino acids. The germline V gene has CDR1 SGHTA and CDR2 FQGNSA. Trimming took off 2 bases at V and 6 bases at J, with 10 bases between the two ends.

This chain uses TRBV2 with TRBJ1-5; D gene uncertain. Trimming removed 5 bases at V and 4 bases at J, with 12 bases between. The CDR3 runs 14 residues. From germline, CDR1 is SNHLY and CDR2 FYNNEI. The CDR3 DNA reads as TGTGCCAGCAGTAAGATGGAGGGAAATCAGCCCCAGCATTTT. Amino acids: CASSKMEGNQPQHF.

The J gene is TRBJ1-2, the V gene TRBV28; 7 bases fit TRBD1. Germline CDR1 is MDHEN and CDR2 is SYDVKM. There are 13 residues in the CDR3. Losses at the gene ends were 7 bases for V and 4 bases for J; bases not matched to a gene: 6. The CDR3 bases are TGTGCCAGCACCCCGGGACAGCTCTATGGCTACACCTTC. This encodes CASTPGQLYGYTF.

This clone was seen once. This chain links TRBV18 with TRBJ1-2; the D gene is possibly TRBD1 (5 bases). The germline V and J ends were trimmed by 0 bases and 7 bases, with 12 bases remaining between them. In germline, CDR1 is KGHSH, CDR2 LQKENI. There are 14 residues in the CDR3. The CDR3 DNA is TGTGCCAGCTCACCACCGACCGACGGGGGTGGCTACACCTTC. Translation: CASSPPTDGGGYTF.

This clone has only a few counts. This sequence joins TRBV9 and TRBJ1-6; 7 bases map to TRBD1. V lost 3 bases, J lost 7 bases, and 4 bases stayed unmatched. CDR3 size: 14 residues. The germline V gene has CDR1 SGDLS and CDR2 YYNGEE. The CDR3 DNA reads as TGTGCCAGCAGCGAACGACAGGGAAATTCACCCCTCCACTTT. It yields the protein CASSERQGNSPLHF.

The DNA for the CDR3 is TGTGCCAGCAGTGAAAGCGTAAGCGGAGAAAAACTGTTTTTT. It specifies CASSESVSGEKLFF. V is TRBV6-1 and J is TRBJ1-4; no clear D gene. The V end lost 2 bases, the J end lost 8 bases, and 12 bases lay between the germline ends. The germline gives CDR1 MNHNS, CDR2 SASEGT. CDR3 length: 14 amino acids.

The rearrangement links TRBV2 to TRBJ2-7; possibly TRBD2 for D (5 bases). The germline V gene encodes CDR1 SNHLY and CDR2 FYNNEI. The V gene lost 7 bases and the J gene lost 0 bases, with 7 bases spanning the gap. This CDR3 has 12 residues. As DNA, the CDR3 is TGTGCCAGCATGGAGGACTCCTACGAGCAGTACTTC. Its protein product is CASMEDSYEQYF.

The CDR3 DNA sequence: TGCGCCAGCAGCTTGGACGGACAGAACAATCAGCCCCAGCATTTT. As protein: CASSLDGQNNQPQHF. The chain links TRBV5-1 to TRBJ1-5; TRBD1 is a possible D gene (6 bases). This CDR3 has 15 amino acids. V was cut by 0 bases and J by 3 bases, with 10 bases left in between. Germline CDR1 and CDR2: SGHRS and YFSETQ.

The V and J genes are TRBV19 and TRBJ2-1, with TRBD2 matching 9 bases. The germline V gene encodes CDR1 LNHDA and CDR2 SQIVND (reference sequence). The CDR3 has 15 residues. The V segment lost 6 bases and the J segment 0 bases; nucleotides outside the gene matches: 3. In DNA, the CDR3 is TGTGCCAGTAGACAAGCGGGGGGCTCCTACAATGAGCAGTTCTTC. It codes for CASRQAGGSYNEQFF.

The chain uses TRBV9 and TRBJ2-7; tentative D call: TRBD1 (6 bases). V shed 0 bases and J shed 0 bases, with 22 bases lying between them. Germline V CDR1 and CDR2: SGDLS, YYNGEE. CDR3 length equals 19 residues. DNA of the CDR3: TGTGCCAGCAGCGTAGGATTTTGGGGGCTGCACCGGAGCTCCTACGAGCAGTACTTC. Translation gives CASSVGFWGLHRSSYEQYF. Looking up the rest from reference TRBV9 and TRBJ2-7 gives the full variable domain: DSGVTQTPKHLITATGQRVTLRCSPRSGDLSVYWYQQSLDQGLQFLIQYYNGEERAKGNILERFSAQQFPDLHSELNLSSLELGDSALYFCASSVGFWGLHRSSYEQYFGPGTRLTVT.

The CDR3 nucleotides read TGTGCCAGCAGTTTCGGGACTAGCGGGGCCTACGGTGAGCAGTTCTTC. Translated: CASSFGTSGAYGEQFF. The V and J genes are TRBV27 and TRBJ2-1; TRBD2 aligns across 13 bases. This CDR3 region has 16 residues. Germline CDR1 is MNHEY and CDR2 is SMNVEV (reference sequence). V trimming: 3 bases; J trimming: 9 bases; junction bases outside the gene matches: 8.

This clone was seen only a few times. The gene calls are TRBV7-9 and TRBJ1-1; D not certain. Trimming took off 5 bases at V and 1 base at J, with 14 bases between the two ends. The germline CDR1 and CDR2 sequences are SEHNR and FQNEAQ (reference sequence). This CDR3 has 15 residues. CDR3 sequence reads: CASSLEVYKNTEAFF. The CDR3 nucleotides are TGTGCCAGCAGCCTGGAGGTATATAAGAACACTGAAGCTTTCTTT.